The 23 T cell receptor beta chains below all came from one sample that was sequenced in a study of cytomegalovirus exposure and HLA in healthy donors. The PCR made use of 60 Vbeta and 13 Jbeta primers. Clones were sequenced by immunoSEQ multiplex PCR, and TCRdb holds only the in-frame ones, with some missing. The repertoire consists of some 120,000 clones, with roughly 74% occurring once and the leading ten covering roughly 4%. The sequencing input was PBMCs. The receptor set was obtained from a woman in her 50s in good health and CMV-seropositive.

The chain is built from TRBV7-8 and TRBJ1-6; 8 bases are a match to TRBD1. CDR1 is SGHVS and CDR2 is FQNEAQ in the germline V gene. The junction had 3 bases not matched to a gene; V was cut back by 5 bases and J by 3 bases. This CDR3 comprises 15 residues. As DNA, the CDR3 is TGTGCCAGCAGCGGGGGGACAGGCTATAATTCACCCCTCCACTTT. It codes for CASSGGTGYNSPLHF.

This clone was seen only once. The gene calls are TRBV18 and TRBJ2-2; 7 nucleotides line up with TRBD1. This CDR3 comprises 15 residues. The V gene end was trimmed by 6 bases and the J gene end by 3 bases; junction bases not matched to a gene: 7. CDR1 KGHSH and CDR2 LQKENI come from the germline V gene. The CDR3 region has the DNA TGTGCCAGCTCCCTCGGACAGGAGTACACCGGGGAGCTGTTTTTT. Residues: CASSLGQEYTGELFF.

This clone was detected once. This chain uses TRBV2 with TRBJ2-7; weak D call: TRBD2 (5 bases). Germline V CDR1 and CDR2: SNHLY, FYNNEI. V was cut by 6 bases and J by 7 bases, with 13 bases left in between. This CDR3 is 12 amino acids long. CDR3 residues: CASSGISGEQYF. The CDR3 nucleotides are TGTGCCAGCAGCGGGATATCGGGGGAGCAGTACTTC.

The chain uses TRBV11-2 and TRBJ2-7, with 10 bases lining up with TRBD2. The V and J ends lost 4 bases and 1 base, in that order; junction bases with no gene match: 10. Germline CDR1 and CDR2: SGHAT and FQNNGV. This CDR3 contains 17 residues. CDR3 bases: TGTGCCAGCAGCTCCTATCGGACTAGCGGAGGATCCTACGAGCAGTACTTC. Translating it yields CASSSYRTSGGSYEQYF.

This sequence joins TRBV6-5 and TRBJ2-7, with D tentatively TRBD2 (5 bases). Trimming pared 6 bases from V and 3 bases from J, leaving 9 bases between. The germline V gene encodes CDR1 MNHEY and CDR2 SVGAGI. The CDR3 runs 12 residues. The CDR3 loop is CASSRGFYEQYF. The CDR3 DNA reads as TGTGCCAGCAGCCGGGGATTCTACGAGCAGTACTTC.

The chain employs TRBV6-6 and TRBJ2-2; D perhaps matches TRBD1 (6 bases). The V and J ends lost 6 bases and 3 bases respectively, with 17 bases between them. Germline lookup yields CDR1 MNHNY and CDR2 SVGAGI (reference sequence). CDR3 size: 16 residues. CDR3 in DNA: TGTGCCAGCAGCCGAAGACAGGTTCGTGACACCGGGGAGCTGTTTTTT. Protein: CASSRRQVRDTGELFF.

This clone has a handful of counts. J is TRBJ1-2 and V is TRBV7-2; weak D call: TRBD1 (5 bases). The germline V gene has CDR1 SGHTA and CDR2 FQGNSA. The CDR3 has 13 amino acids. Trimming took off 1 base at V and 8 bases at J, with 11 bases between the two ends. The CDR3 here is CASSLGGAQGYTF. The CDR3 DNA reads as TGTGCCAGCAGCTTAGGGGGCGCGCAAGGCTACACCTTC.

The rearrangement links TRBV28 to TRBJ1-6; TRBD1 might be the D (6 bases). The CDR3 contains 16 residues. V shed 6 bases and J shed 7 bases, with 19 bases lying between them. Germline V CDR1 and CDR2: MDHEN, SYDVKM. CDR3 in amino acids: CASRISLTGPNSPLHF. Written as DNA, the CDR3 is TGTGCCAGCAGAATTTCACTGACAGGTCCGAATTCACCCCTCCACTTT.

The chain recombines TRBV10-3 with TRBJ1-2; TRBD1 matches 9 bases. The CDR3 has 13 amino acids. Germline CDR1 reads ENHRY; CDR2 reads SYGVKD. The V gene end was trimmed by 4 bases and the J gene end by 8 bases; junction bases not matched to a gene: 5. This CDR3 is CAISVTGGPGYTF. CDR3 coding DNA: TGTGCCATCAGTGTAACAGGGGGCCCGGGCTACACCTTC.

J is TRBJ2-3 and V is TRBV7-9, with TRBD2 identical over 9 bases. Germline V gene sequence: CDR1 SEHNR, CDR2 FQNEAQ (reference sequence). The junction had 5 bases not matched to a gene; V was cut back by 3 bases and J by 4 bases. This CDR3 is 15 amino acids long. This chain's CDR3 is CASSFSGGFADTQYF. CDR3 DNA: TGTGCCAGCAGCTTTAGCGGGGGATTCGCAGATACGCAGTATTTT.

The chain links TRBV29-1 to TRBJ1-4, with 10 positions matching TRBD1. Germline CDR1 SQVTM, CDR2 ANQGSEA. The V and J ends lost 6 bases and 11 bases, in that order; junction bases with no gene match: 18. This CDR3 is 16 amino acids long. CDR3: CSVLTPLPTGGWKLFF. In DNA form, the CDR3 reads TGCAGCGTCCTAACGCCCCTTCCGACAGGGGGCTGGAAACTGTTTTTT.

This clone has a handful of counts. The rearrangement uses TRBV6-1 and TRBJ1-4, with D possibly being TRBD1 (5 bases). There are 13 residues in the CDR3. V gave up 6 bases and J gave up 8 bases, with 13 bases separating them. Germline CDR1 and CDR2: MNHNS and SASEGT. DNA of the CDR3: TGTGCCAGCAGAATACTGTCAGGGGAAAAACTGTTTTTT. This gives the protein CASRILSGEKLFF.

CDR3 nucleotide sequence: TGCAGCGTAGTGACAGGGGCCTACGAGCAGTACTTC. Translating it yields CSVVTGAYEQYF. V gene TRBV29-1 combines with J gene TRBJ2-7, with 8 positions matching TRBD1. Germline-derived CDR1 and CDR2 are SQVTM and ANQGSEA. V dropped 6 bases and J dropped 2; count of bases not matched to a gene: 3. The CDR3 loop spans 12 amino acids.

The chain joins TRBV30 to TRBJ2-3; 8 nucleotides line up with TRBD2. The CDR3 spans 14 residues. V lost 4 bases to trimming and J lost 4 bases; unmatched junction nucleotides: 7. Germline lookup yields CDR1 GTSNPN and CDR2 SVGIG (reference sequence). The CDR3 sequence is CAWTGTRGADTQYF. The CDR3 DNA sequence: TGTGCCTGGACAGGGACGCGGGGGGCAGATACGCAGTATTTT.

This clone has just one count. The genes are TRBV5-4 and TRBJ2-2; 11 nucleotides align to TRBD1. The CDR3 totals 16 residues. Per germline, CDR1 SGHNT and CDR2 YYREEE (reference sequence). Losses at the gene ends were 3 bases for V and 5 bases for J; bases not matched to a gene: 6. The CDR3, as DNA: TGTGCCAGCAGCTCCCGGACAGGGGGCTGGACCGGGGAGCTGTTTTTT. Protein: CASSSRTGGWTGELFF.

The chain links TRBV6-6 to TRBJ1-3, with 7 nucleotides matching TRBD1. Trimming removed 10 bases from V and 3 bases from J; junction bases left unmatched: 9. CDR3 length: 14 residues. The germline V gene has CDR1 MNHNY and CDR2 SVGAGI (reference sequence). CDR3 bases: TGTGCCAACGCCCCAGGGGGGTATGGAAACACCATATATTTT. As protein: CANAPGGYGNTIYF.

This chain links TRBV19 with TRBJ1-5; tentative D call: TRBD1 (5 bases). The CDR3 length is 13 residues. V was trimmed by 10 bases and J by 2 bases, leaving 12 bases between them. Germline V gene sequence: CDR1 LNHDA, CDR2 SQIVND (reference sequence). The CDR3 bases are TGTGCCATTGGGGGGATGGGCAATCAGCCCCAGCATTTT. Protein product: CAIGGMGNQPQHF.

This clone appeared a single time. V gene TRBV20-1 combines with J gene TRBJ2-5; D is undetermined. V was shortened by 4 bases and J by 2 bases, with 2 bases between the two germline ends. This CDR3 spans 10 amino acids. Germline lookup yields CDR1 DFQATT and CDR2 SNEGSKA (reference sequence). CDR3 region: CSATQETQYF. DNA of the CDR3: TGCAGTGCTACGCAAGAGACCCAGTACTTC.

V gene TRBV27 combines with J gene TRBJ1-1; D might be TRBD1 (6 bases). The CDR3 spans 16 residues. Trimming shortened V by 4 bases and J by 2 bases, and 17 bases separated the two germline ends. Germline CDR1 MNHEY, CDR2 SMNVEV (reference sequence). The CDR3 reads CASSSLMDSINTEAFF. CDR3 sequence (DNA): TGTGCCAGCAGTTCCCTCATGGACAGTATCAACACTGAAGCTTTCTTT.

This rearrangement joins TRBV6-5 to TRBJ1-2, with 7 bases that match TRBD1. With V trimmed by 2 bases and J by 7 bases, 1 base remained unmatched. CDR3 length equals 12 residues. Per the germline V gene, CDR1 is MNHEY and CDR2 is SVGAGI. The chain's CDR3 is CASSYDRAGYTF. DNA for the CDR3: TGTGCCAGCAGTTACGACAGGGCTGGCTACACCTTC.

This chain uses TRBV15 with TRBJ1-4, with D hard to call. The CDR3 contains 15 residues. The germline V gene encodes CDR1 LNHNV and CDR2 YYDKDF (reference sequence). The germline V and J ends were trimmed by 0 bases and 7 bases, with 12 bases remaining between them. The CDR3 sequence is CATSRDGSESEKLFF. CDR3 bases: TGTGCCACCAGCAGAGATGGAAGCGAGAGTGAAAAACTGTTTTTT.

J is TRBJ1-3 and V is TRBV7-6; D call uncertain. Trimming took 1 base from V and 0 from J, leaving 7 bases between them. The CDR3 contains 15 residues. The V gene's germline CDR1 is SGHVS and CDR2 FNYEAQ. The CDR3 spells CASSLVESSGNTIYF. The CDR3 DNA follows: TGTGCCAGCAGCTTAGTGGAGAGCTCTGGAAACACCATATATTTT.

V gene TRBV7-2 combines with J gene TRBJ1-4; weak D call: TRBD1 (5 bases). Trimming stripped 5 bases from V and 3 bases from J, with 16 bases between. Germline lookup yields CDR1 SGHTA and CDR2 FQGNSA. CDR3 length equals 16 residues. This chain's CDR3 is CASSPAGSRANEKLFF. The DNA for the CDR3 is TGTGCCAGCAGCCCAGCAGGGTCCAGGGCTAATGAAAAACTGTTTTTT.